The entry below gives a single TCR beta chain sequence along with its context. This sample is part of a study of blood T cell repertoires in COVID-19. Study-level background: Spain, Italy and the United States supplied samples that represented acute and convalescent COVID-19. T cells, B-cell-depleted T cells, or PBMCs provided the cDNA or gDNA that served as material.

Original handling: Amplification of reference gene primers was used by the study to estimate nucleated cell counts. Only in-frame clones appear in the TCRdb table, and some are missing; sequencing was by immunoSEQ multiplex PCR. The D gene and trimming were derived from the DNA, and the V and J assignments and clone size from that table. The sample comprises 75,000 to 90,000 clones, roughly 80% of which are singletons, and roughly a third rests with the top ten. The CDR3 has 12 residues. The ends were cut back, 3 bases at V and 6 bases at J, with 12 bases in the middle. The germline V gene encodes CDR1 DFQATT and CDR2 SNEGSKA (reference sequence).

This clonotype originated in a man in his sixties with COVID-19, enrolled during active disease. The chain couples TRBV20-1 to TRBJ2-7, with a weak D call TRBD1 (6 bases). Sequenced input: peripheral blood. This CDR3 is CSASSQGGEQYF. CDR3 sequence (DNA): TGCAGTGCTAGTTCACAGGGTGGCGAGCAGTACTTC.